This entry lists 31 T cell receptor beta chains sequenced from one sample in a study of blood T cell repertoires in COVID-19. The repertoire was sequenced with immunoSEQ multiplex PCR; TCRdb's copy has only in-frame clones and lacks some. This sample has tens of thousands of clones, with roughly four fifths found just once. The sample taken for sequencing was peripheral blood. These receptors were collected from a woman of 80 years or more with active or convalescent COVID-19.

This clone was observed a handful of times. Here the CDR3 DNA reads TGTGCCATCAGTGAGTCGATTACTAGCGGGGGGGAAGATACGCAGTATTTT. This sequence encodes CAISESITSGGEDTQYF. The gene calls are TRBV10-3 and TRBJ2-3; 13 nucleotides agree with TRBD2. CDR1 is ENHRY and CDR2 is SYGVKD in the germline V gene. V was pared by 0 bases and J by 5 bases, with 5 bases of the junction left unmatched. The CDR3 has 17 residues.

The chain is built from TRBV7-2 and TRBJ2-3; D is perhaps TRBD1 (6 bases). The CDR3 is made up of 15 amino acids. Germline CDR1 and CDR2: SGHTA and FQGNSA. The V end was cut by 2 bases, the J end by 2 bases, with 11 bases between. The CDR3: CASSLKGDPTDTQYF. DNA for the CDR3: TGTGCCAGCAGCTTAAAGGGGGACCCCACAGATACGCAGTATTTT.

A few counts support this clone. In DNA, the CDR3 is TGTGCCATCAGTGAGTCCGGGGGGGGGAACTGGCAAGAGACCCAGTACTTC. Amino acid sequence: CAISESGGGNWQETQYF. The V and J genes are TRBV10-3 and TRBJ2-5; 8 nucleotides match TRBD2. Trimming removed 0 bases from V and 2 bases from J; junction bases left unmatched: 8. The germline V gene encodes CDR1 ENHRY and CDR2 SYGVKD. The CDR3 runs to 17 residues.

The V gene is TRBV14, the J gene TRBJ2-5; 12 bases align to TRBD2. Germline assignment: CDR1 SGHDN and CDR2 FVKESK. The junction had 17 bases not matched to a gene; V was cut back by 0 bases and J by 9 bases. The CDR3 has 19 residues. The CDR3 coding sequence is TGTGCCAGCAGCCAAGAGGTGGGGACTAGCGGGTGGCTACCCCCTGCCCAGTACTTC. Its protein is CASSQEVGTSGWLPPAQYF.

This sequence joins TRBV19 and TRBJ1-3; unclear D gene. The CDR3 contains 16 residues. The ends were cut back, 3 bases at V and 0 bases at J, with 12 bases in the middle. Germline-derived CDR1 and CDR2 are LNHDA and SQIVND (reference sequence). In DNA, the CDR3 is TGTGCCAGTAGTATCATTATCGCGAGCTCTGGAAACACCATATATTTT. It encodes CASSIIIASSGNTIYF.

V is TRBV29-1 and J is TRBJ1-1, with 7 bases matching TRBD1. The CDR3 has 14 residues. CDR1 SQVTM and CDR2 ANQGSEA come from the germline V gene. V was clipped by 4 bases and J by 6 bases; unmatched bases: 11. The CDR3 is CSVALLTGVAEAFF. In nucleotides, the CDR3 is TGCAGCGTTGCCTTACTCACAGGGGTAGCTGAAGCTTTCTTT.

V usage is TRBV5-1 and J usage is TRBJ2-6; D is perhaps TRBD1 (7 bases). Germline-derived CDR1 and CDR2 are SGHRS and YFSETQ. V was clipped by 0 bases and J by 0 bases, with 16 bases between them. This CDR3 has 19 amino acids. CDR3 in DNA: TGCGCCAGCAGCTTGGCCGCAGCAGGGGGGTACTCTGGGGCCAACGTCCTGACTTTC. It codes for CASSLAAAGGYSGANVLTF.

This chain connects TRBV27 to TRBJ1-6; the D gene is possibly TRBD1 (5 bases). Germline CDR1 is MNHEY and CDR2 is SMNVEV (reference sequence). Trimming stripped 2 bases from V and 9 bases from J, with 14 bases between. This CDR3 has 15 amino acids. This CDR3 reads CASSLPGRASSPLHF. In DNA, the CDR3 is TGTGCCAGCAGTTTACCAGGGAGGGCCAGTTCACCCCTCCACTTT.

V usage is TRBV11-2 and J usage is TRBJ2-7, with D uncertain. This CDR3 has 15 residues. The V end was cut by 0 bases, the J end by 3 bases, with 12 bases between. Germline CDR1 reads SGHAT; CDR2 reads FQNNGV. Here the CDR3 DNA reads TGTGCCAGCAGCTTAGATCCAACACCTTTCTACGAGCAGTACTTC. This encodes CASSLDPTPFYEQYF.

This chain links TRBV19 with TRBJ1-2, with a possible D match to TRBD1 (6 bases). The CDR3 has 13 residues. V was shortened by 4 bases and J by 4 bases, with 10 bases between the two germline ends. Germline values: CDR1 LNHDA, CDR2 SQIVND (reference sequence). The CDR3 spells CASSTDSRYGYTF. The CDR3 nucleotides are TGTGCCAGTAGTACGGACAGTCGCTATGGCTACACCTTC. Full variable domain (remainder filled in from reference TRBV19 and TRBJ1-2): DGGITQSPKYLFRKEGQNVTLSCEQNLNHDAMYWYRQDPGQGLRLIYYSQIVNDFQKGDIAEGYSVSREKKESFPLTVTSAQKNPTAFYLCASSTDSRYGYTFGSGTRLTVV.

The chain links TRBV27 to TRBJ2-6; 12 bases map to TRBD2. This CDR3 region has 18 residues. V was clipped by 3 bases and J by 3 bases; unmatched bases: 6. CDR1 is MNHEY, CDR2 SMNVEV, per germline (reference sequence). CDR3 residues: CASSLASGGARGANVLTF. The CDR3 nucleotides read TGTGCCAGCAGTTTGGCTAGCGGGGGGGCTCGTGGGGCCAACGTCCTGACTTTC.

The chain has TRBV5-1 and TRBJ2-1; D is perhaps TRBD1 (6 bases). The V gene lost 4 bases and the J gene lost 2 bases, with 16 bases spanning the gap. The CDR3 length is 16 residues. Germline loops: CDR1 SGHRS, CDR2 YFSETQ. CDR3 DNA: TGCGCCAGCAGCCTCCGGACAGATATAGCCTACAATGAGCAGTTCTTC. Translated, it gives CASSLRTDIAYNEQFF.

The chain is built from TRBV25-1 and TRBJ1-6; unclear D gene. V lost 4 bases and J 7 bases, leaving 11 bases between the germline ends. Germline CDR1 and CDR2: MGHDK and SYGVNS. CDR3 size: 14 residues. Here the CDR3 reads CASSAHAGNSPLHF. The CDR3 DNA is TGTGCCAGCAGTGCCCATGCGGGGAATTCACCCCTCCACTTT.

The chain employs TRBV7-2 and TRBJ2-5; 7 nucleotides line up with TRBD1. Germline V gene data show CDR1 as SGHTA and CDR2 as FQGNSA. After removal of 5 bases from V and 1 base from J, the junction contained 1 base not matched to a gene. This CDR3 has 13 amino acids. The CDR3 nucleotides read TGTGCCAGCAGCCACAGGGGCCAAGAGACCCAGTACTTC. Its translation is CASSHRGQETQYF.

The chain carries TRBV9 and TRBJ1-4; D is perhaps TRBD1 (5 bases). The CDR3 totals 15 residues. Trimming pared 0 bases from V and 0 bases from J, leaving 6 bases between. Germline V gene sequence: CDR1 SGDLS, CDR2 YYNGEE. The CDR3 DNA sequence: TGTGCCAGCAGCGTAGGACAGCCAACTAATGAAAAACTGTTTTTT. Protein: CASSVGQPTNEKLFF.

The chain links TRBV18 to TRBJ1-5; no firm D call. Between the trimmed V and J ends, which lost 5 bases and 0 bases, there was a span of 14 bases. The CDR3 is 16 amino acids. Germline V gives CDR1 KGHSH, CDR2 LQKENI. CDR3 bases: TGTGCCAGCTCATTCCAAGCCGGGGATAGCAATCAGCCCCAGCATTTT. It specifies CASSFQAGDSNQPQHF.

In the case of this clone: At one end the junction does not follow the germline gene, possibly because of a read error. This sequence joins TRBV7-7 and TRBJ2-2, with 11 positions matching TRBD2. This CDR3 has 16 residues. CDR1 is SSHAT, CDR2 FNYEAQ, per germline (reference sequence). For the CDR3, the DNA is TGTGCTAGCAGCGCCGGGACTAGCGGGAACACCGGGGAGCTGTTTTTT. Protein: CASSAGTSGNTGELFF.

The rearrangement joins TRBV15 to TRBJ1-5; 8 nucleotides match TRBD1. This CDR3 region has 12 residues. CDR1 and CDR2 (germline): LNHNV, YYDKDF (reference sequence). Unmatched junction bases numbered 4, after V lost 3 bases and J lost 12 bases. CDR3 in amino acids: CATSRDRVGQHF. The CDR3 DNA follows: TGTGCCACCAGCAGGGACAGGGTTGGCCAGCATTTT.

This clone was seen a handful of times. Germline and junction disagree at one end, which may indicate a read error. This chain connects TRBV2 to TRBJ1-5, with a tentative D call TRBD1 (6 bases). The CDR3 is made up of 18 amino acids. Germline CDR1 is SNHLY and CDR2 is FYNNEI. This chain's CDR3 is CASSEGLLGGGWDQPQHF. DNA of the CDR3: TGTGCCAGCAGCGAAGGTTTATTAGGGGGTGGTTGGGATCAGCCCCAGCATTTT.

V gene TRBV28 combines with J gene TRBJ1-5; 8 nucleotides agree with TRBD1. Germline values: CDR1 MDHEN, CDR2 SYDVKM. After removal of 4 bases from V and 7 bases from J, the junction contained 9 bases not matched to a gene. CDR3 length: 15 amino acids. The CDR3 region is CASSSYDRGEQPQHF. The CDR3 bases are TGTGCCAGCAGTTCCTACGACAGGGGTGAACAGCCCCAGCATTTT.

V usage is TRBV7-3 and J usage is TRBJ2-1; 12 bases match TRBD2. This CDR3 has 15 residues. CDR1 is SGHTA, CDR2 FQGTGA, per germline. With 5 bases clipped from V and 8 bases from J, the junction kept 7 bases outside the gene matches. CDR3 amino acids: CASSTTSGGIDEQFF. CDR3 DNA: TGTGCCAGCAGCACAACTAGCGGGGGGATCGATGAGCAGTTCTTC.

This clone was counted only a few times. The J gene is TRBJ1-5, the V gene TRBV7-2; tentative D call: TRBD1 (5 bases). Per germline, CDR1 SGHTA and CDR2 FQGNSA. CDR3 length equals 15 residues. The V end was cut by 5 bases, the J end by 1 base, with 12 bases between. CDR3 sequence reads: CASSPSGGSNQPQHF. DNA for the CDR3: TGTGCCAGCAGCCCCTCGGGGGGGAGCAATCAGCCCCAGCATTTT.

The rearrangement links TRBV10-3 to TRBJ2-1; weak D call: TRBD1 (5 bases). This CDR3 has 13 amino acids. V was pared by 5 bases and J by 7 bases, with 12 bases between. Germline-derived CDR1 and CDR2 are ENHRY and SYGVKD. The CDR3 reads CAISPTEENEQFF. The CDR3, as DNA: TGTGCCATCAGTCCGACAGAGGAAAATGAGCAGTTCTTC.

The chain is built from TRBV30 and TRBJ2-5; unclear D gene. CDR1 is GTSNPN and CDR2 is SVGIG in the germline V gene (reference sequence). Between the trimmed V and J ends, which lost 0 bases and 5 bases, there was a span of 4 bases. The CDR3 runs to 11 residues. CDR3 DNA: TGTGCCTGGAGTGTTTCGGAGACCCAGTACTTC. The encoded protein is CAWSVSETQYF.

This chain uses TRBV6-5 with TRBJ1-3; D uncertain. There are 14 residues in the CDR3. Germline CDR1 and CDR2: MNHEY and SVGAGI. The V end was cut by 9 bases, the J end by 0 bases, with 12 bases between. CDR3 sequence (DNA): TGTGCCAGTTTGGACTTGAGCTCTGGAAACACCATATATTTT. Amino acids: CASLDLSSGNTIYF.

This clone was detected only a few times. The CDR3 is CASSLMVRGTDTQYF. The DNA for the CDR3 is TGTGCCAGCAGCCTGATGGTTCGGGGCACAGATACGCAGTATTTT. J is TRBJ2-3 and V is TRBV7-6; D gene ambiguous. The CDR3 is made up of 15 amino acids. Germline V gene data show CDR1 as SGHVS and CDR2 as FNYEAQ. The V gene lost 5 bases and the J gene lost 1 base, with 13 bases spanning the gap.

The chain has TRBV10-3 and TRBJ1-1; D not certain. Trimming pared 9 bases from V and 5 bases from J, leaving 16 bases between. This CDR3 spans 13 amino acids. Germline lookup yields CDR1 ENHRY and CDR2 SYGVKD. CDR3 residues: CAIALGGWTEAFF. As DNA, the CDR3 is TGTGCCATAGCCCTAGGTGGGTGGACTGAAGCTTTCTTT.

With respect to this clone: This sample also contains other DNA sequences that code for the same CDR3. V gene TRBV6-5 combines with J gene TRBJ1-5, with D possibly being TRBD1 (5 bases). Deletions cut 6 bases from V and 0 bases from J, with 12 bases between. The CDR3 contains 15 residues. Germline V gene lookup returns CDR1 MNHEY and CDR2 SVGAGI. The chain's CDR3 is CASRRDRDSNQPQHF. CDR3 sequence (DNA): TGTGCCAGCAGGCGCGACAGAGATAGCAATCAGCCCCAGCATTTT.

The V call is TRBV5-4, the J call TRBJ1-2; D is uncertain. V lost 4 bases and J lost 1, with 8 bases in between. The CDR3 consists of 13 residues. Germline-derived CDR1 and CDR2 are SGHNT and YYREEE (reference sequence). The CDR3 sequence: CASSGTVNYGYTF. The CDR3 nucleotides are TGTGCCAGCAGCGGAACAGTTAACTATGGCTACACCTTC.

The V gene is TRBV5-6, the J gene TRBJ2-7; weak D call: TRBD2 (6 bases). Trimming pared 4 bases from V and 3 bases from J, leaving 11 bases between. This CDR3 is 13 amino acids long. Germline CDR1 reads SGHDT; CDR2 reads YYEEEE. CDR3 DNA sequence: TGTGCCAGCAGCGCTGGGGGACTCTACGAGCAGTACTTC. As protein: CASSAGGLYEQYF.

The V call is TRBV14, the J call TRBJ1-6; 9 bases map to TRBD1. This CDR3 has 19 amino acids. Looked up from germline, CDR1 is SGHDN and CDR2 is FVKESK. V lost 4 bases, J lost 1 base, and 11 bases stayed unmatched. CDR3 protein: CASSPRTGVPPSYNSPLHF. The CDR3 region has the DNA TGTGCCAGCAGCCCACGGACAGGGGTCCCTCCTTCCTATAATTCACCCCTCCACTTT.